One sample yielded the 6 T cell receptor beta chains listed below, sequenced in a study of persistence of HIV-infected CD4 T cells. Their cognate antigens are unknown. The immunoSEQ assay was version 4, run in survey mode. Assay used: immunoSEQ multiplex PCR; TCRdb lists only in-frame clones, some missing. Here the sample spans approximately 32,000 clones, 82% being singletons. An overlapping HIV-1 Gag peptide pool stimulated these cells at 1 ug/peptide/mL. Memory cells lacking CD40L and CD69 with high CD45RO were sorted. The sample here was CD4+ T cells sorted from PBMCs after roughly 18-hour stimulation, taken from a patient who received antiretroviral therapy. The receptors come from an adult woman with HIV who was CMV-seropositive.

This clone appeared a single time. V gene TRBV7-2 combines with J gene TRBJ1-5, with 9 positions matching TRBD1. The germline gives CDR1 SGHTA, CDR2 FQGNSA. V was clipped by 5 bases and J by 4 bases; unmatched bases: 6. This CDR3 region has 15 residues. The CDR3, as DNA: TGTGCCAGCAGCCTAGGACAGGGGAGAAATCAGCCCCAGCATTTT. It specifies CASSLGQGRNQPQHF.

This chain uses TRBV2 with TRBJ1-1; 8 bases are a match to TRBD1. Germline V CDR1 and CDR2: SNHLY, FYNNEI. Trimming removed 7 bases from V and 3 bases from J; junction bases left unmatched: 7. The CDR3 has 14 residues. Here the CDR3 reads CASMGQGADTEAFF. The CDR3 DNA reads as TGTGCCAGCATGGGGCAGGGGGCGGACACTGAAGCTTTCTTT.

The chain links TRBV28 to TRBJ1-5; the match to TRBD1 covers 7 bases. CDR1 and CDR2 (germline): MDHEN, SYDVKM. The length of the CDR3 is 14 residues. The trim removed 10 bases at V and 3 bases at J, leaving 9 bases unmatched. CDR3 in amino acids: CATQGGKYNQPQHF. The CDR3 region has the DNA TGTGCCACTCAGGGGGGGAAGTACAATCAGCCCCAGCATTTT.

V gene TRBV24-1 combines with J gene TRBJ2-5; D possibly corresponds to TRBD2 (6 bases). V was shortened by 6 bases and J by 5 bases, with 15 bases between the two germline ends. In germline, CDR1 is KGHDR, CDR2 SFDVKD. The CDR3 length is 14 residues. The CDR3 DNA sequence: TGTGCCACCAGTCAGGAGGGAAGGTGGGAGACCCAGTACTTC. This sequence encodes CATSQEGRWETQYF.

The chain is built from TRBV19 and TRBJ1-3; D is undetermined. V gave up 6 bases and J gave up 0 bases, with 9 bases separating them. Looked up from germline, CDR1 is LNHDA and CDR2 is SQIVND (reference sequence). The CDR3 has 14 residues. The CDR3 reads CASRIGNSGNTIYF. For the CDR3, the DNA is TGTGCCAGTAGGATCGGGAACTCTGGAAACACCATATATTTT. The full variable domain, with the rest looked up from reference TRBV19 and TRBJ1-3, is DGGITQSPKYLFRKEGQNVTLSCEQNLNHDAMYWYRQDPGQGLRLIYYSQIVNDFQKGDIAEGYSVSREKKESFPLTVTSAQKNPTAFYLCASRIGNSGNTIYFGEGSWLTVV.

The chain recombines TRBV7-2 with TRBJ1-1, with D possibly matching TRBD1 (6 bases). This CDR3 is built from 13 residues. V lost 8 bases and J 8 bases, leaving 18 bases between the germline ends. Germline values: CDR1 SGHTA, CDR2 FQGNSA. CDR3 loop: CASRSTGGQEAFF. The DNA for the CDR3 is TGTGCCAGCCGCTCGACAGGCGGACAGGAAGCTTTCTTT. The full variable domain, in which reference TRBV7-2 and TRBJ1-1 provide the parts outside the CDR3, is GAGVSQSPSNKVTEKGKDVELRCDPISGHTALYWYRQSLGQGLEFLIYFQGNSAPDKSGLPSDRFSAERTGGSVSTLTIQRTQQEDSAVYLCASRSTGGQEAFFGQGTRLTVV.